This entry concerns a single TCR beta chain. Antigen: not known. The template used for profiling TCR beta VDJ and CDR3 was genomic DNA. TCRdb independently ran MiXCR on the reads; one entry per CDR3 protein. The table lists approximately 150,000 distinct CDR3 sequences, roughly 48% of them singletons. These data come from a study of CD8+CD57+ T cells in acquired aplastic anemia. The wider study: Sorted CD4+ and CD8+ cells gave a mean 3.2 ug DNA, range roughly 0.2 to 27.4 ug.

The CDR3 length is 14 residues. The ends were cut back, 3 bases at V and 2 bases at J, with 8 bases in the middle. CDR1 is SNHLY and CDR2 is FYNNEI in the germline V gene. Study-wide points: CD8+ Simpson's diversity did not differ significantly between patients and controls.

Patients picked for sequencing had shown CD8+CD57+ cell expansion detected by flow cytometry. Patients, without exception, had severe acquired aplastic anemia. Patients had not yet gotten any therapy when their blood was taken for sampling. The chain links TRBV2 to TRBJ2-1, with D hard to call. This sequence originates from a human donor with aplastic anemia. Source material: sorted CD4+, CD8+, or CD8+CD57+ T cells (not recorded which) from PBMCs. This CDR3 is CASSEGLAYNEQFF. The CDR3 nucleotides read TGTGCCAGCAGTGAGGGCCTTGCCTACAATGAGCAGTTCTTC.